This record looks at one T cell receptor beta chain sequence and its context. No antigen is known for it. This specimen comes from a study of CD8+CD57+ T cells in acquired aplastic anemia. The wider study: The sorted CD4+ and CD8+ cells yielded an average around 3 ug of DNA. Healthy donor CD4+ samples were sequenced to a depth that averaged around 9.9 million reads.

General study findings and limits: Shared by patients and controls, approximately 28 CD8+ CDR3s were abundant in patients. CD8+ Simpson's diversity did not differ significantly between patients and controls.

The CDR3 sequence is 13 residues long. Germline assignment: CDR1 DFQATT and CDR2 SNEGSKA (reference sequence). Between the trimmed V and J ends, which lost 5 bases and 1 base, there was a span of 11 bases. TCR beta VDJ and CDR3 profiling used genomic DNA as template. TCRdb ran MiXCR on the reads and lists one entry per CDR3 protein. The data show about 190,000 distinct CDR3 sequences, with around half seen just once and about 17% held by the top ten. The chain is built from TRBV20-1 and TRBJ2-5, with unresolved D. The sequenced sample was sorted CD4+, CD8+, or CD8+CD57+ T cells (not recorded which) from PBMCs. This clonotype was sampled from a human donor in good health, serving as a control. CDR3 region: CSAGATFQETQYF. The CDR3 DNA reads TGCAGTGCTGGCGCCACCTTCCAAGAGACCCAGTACTTC.